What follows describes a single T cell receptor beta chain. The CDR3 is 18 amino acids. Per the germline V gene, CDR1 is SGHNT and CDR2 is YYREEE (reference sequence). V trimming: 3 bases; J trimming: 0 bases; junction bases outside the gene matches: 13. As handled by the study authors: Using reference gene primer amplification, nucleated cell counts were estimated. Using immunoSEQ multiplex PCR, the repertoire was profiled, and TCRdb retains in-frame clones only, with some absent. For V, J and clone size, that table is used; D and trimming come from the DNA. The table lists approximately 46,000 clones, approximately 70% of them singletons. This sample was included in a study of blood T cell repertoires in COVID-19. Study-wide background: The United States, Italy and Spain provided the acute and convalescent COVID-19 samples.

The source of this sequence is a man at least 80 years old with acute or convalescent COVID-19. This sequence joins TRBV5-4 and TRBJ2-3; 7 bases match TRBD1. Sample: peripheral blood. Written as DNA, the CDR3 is TGTGCCAGCAGCTCGGGGACAGCCGGAGGACTCAGCACAGATACGCAGTATTTT. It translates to CASSSGTAGGLSTDTQYF.